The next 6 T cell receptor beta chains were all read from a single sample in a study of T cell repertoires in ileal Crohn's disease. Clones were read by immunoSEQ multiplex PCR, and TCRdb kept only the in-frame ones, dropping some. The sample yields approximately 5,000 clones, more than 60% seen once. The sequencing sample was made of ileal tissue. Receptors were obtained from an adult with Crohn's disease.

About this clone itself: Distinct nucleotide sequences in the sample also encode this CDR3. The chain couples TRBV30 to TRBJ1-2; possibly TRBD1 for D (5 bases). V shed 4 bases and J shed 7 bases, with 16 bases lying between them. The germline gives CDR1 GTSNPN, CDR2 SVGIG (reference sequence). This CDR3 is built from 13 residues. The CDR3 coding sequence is TGTGCCTGGACCCTAGGGCAGGGTCTTGGCTACACCTTC. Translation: CAWTLGQGLGYTF.

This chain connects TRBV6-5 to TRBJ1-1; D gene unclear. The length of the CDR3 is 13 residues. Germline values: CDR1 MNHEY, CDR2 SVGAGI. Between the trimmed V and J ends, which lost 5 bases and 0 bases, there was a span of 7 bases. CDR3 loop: CASSKELNTEAFF. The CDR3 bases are TGTGCCAGCAGTAAGGAGTTGAACACTGAAGCTTTCTTT.

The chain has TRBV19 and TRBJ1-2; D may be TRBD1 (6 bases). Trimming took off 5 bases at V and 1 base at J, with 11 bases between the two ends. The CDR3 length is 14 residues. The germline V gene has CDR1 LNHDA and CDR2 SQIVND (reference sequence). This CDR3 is CASSAGQFNYGYTF. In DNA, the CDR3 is TGTGCCAGTAGTGCCGGACAGTTTAACTATGGCTACACCTTC.

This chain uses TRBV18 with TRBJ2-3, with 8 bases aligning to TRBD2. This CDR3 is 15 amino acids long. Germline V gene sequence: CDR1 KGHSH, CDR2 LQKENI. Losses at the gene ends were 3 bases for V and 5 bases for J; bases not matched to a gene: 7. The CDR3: CASSPPPGGEDTQYF. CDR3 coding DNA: TGTGCCAGCTCACCCCCCCCGGGAGGGGAAGATACGCAGTATTTT.

The CDR3 loop reads CSVENLPSGEQYF. CDR3 nucleotides: TGCAGCGTTGAGAACCTACCTTCAGGAGAGCAGTACTTC. The chain recombines TRBV29-1 with TRBJ2-7, with D uncertain. The germline CDR1 and CDR2 sequences are SQVTM and ANQGSEA. Trimming removed 3 bases from V and 7 bases from J, with 16 bases in between. CDR3 size: 13 residues.

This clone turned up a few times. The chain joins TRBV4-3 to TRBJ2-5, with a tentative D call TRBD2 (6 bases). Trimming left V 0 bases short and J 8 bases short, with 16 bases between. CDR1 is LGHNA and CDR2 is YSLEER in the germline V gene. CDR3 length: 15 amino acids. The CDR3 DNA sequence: TGCGCCAGCAGCCAAGATTGGAGTAGCGGAGGAACCCAGTACTTC. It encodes CASSQDWSSGGTQYF.